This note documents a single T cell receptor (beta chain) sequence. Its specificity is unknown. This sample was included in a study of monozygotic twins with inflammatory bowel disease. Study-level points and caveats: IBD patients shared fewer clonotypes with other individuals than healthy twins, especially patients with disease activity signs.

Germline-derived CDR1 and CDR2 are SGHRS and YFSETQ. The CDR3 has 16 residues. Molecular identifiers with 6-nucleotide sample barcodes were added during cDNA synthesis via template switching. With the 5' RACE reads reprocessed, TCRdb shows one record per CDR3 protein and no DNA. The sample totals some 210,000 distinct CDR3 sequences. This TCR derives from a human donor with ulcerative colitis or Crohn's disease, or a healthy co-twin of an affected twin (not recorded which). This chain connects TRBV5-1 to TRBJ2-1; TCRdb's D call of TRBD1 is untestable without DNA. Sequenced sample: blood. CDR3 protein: CASSLGRGPDYNEQFF.